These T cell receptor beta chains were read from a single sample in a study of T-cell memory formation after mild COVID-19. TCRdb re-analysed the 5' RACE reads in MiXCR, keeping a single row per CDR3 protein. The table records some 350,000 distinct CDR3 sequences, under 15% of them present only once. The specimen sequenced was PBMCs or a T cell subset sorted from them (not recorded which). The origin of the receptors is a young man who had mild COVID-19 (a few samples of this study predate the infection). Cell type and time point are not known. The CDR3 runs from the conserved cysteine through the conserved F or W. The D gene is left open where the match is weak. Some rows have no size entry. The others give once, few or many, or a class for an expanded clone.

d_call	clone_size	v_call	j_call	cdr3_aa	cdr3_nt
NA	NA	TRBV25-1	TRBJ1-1	CASSPGGSNTEAFF	TGTGCCAGCAGTCCGGGAGGCTCCAACACTGAAGCTTTCTTT
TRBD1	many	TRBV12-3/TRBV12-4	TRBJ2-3	CASGAGQAYTDTQYF	TGTGCCAGCGGGGCGGGACAGGCTTACACAGATACGCAGTATTTT
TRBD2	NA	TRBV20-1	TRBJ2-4	CSASWGLAGGPGNIQYF	TGCAGTGCTAGCTGGGGACTAGCGGGGGGGCCAGGTAACATTCAGTACTTC
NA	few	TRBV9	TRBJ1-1	CASSVSGRDTEAFF	TGTGCCAGCAGCGTATCCGGCAGAGACACTGAAGCTTTCTTT
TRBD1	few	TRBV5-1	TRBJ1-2	CASSSTGVSGGGYTF	TGCGCCAGCAGCTCGACAGGGGTCTCGGGCGGGGGCTACACCTTC
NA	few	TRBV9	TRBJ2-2	CASSVGASLGNTGELFF	TGTGCCAGCAGCGTCGGCGCCAGCCTCGGGAACACCGGGGAGCTGTTTTTT
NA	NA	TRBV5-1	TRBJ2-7	CASSLVGHLYEQYF	TGCGCCAGCAGCTTGGTTGGGCACCTATACGAGCAGTACTTC
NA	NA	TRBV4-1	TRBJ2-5	CASSALGLRGRGRETQYF	TGCGCCAGCAGCGCATTAGGACTAAGGGGCAGGGGACGAGAGACCCAGTACTTC
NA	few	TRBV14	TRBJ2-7	CASSQEGRGTYEQYF	TGTGCCAGCAGCCAGGAAGGAAGGGGAACCTACGAGCAGTACTTC
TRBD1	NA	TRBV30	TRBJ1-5	CACGQGSVGQPQHF	TGTGCCTGCGGACAGGGGTCCGTCGGGCAGCCCCAGCATTTT
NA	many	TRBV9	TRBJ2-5	CASSVEPVGQQETQYF	TGTGCCAGCAGCGTAGAGCCCGTCGGACAGCAAGAGACCCAGTACTTC
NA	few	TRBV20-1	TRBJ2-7	CSARAPGSGEQYF	TGCAGTGCTAGAGCTCCAGGGTCCGGTGAGCAGTACTTC
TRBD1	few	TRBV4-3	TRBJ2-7	CASSLGTGGVEQYF	TGCGCCAGCAGCCTCGGGACAGGGGGTGTCGAGCAGTACTTC
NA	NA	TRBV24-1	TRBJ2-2	CATSERTPGELFF	TGTGCCACCAGTGAAAGAACTCCCGGGGAGCTGTTTTTT
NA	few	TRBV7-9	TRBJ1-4	CASSLGAGTAFRLFF	TGTGCCAGCAGCTTAGGGGCCGGGACCGCGTTTAGACTGTTTTTT
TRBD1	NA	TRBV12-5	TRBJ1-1	CASGLGTGVMEAFF	TGTGCTAGTGGTTTGGGGACAGGGGTTATGGAAGCTTTCTTT
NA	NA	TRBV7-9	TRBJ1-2	CASAWDNYGYTF	TGTGCCAGCGCCTGGGATAACTATGGCTACACCTTC
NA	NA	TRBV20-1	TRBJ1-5	CSAREGVWSNQPQHF	TGCAGTGCTAGAGAAGGGGTTTGGAGCAATCAGCCCCAGCATTTT
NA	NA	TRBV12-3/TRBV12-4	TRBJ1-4	CASSRSRDSVEKLFF	TGTGCCAGCAGTCGCTCGAGGGATTCGGTTGAAAAACTGTTTTTT
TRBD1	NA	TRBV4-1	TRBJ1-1	CASSQLTGVNTEAFF	TGCGCCAGCAGCCAACTGACAGGGGTGAACACTGAAGCTTTCTTT
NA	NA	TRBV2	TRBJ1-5	CASGRTPNQPQHF	TGTGCCAGCGGTAGAACCCCCAATCAGCCCCAGCATTTT
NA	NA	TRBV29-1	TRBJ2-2	CSVAGNTGELFF	TGCAGCGTTGCTGGGAACACCGGGGAGCTGTTTTTT
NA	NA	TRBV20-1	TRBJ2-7	CSASQGSYEQYF	TGCAGTGCTAGTCAGGGATCCTACGAGCAGTACTTC
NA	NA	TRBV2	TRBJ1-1	CASSQKKEAFF	TGTGCCAGCAGCCAGAAGAAAGAAGCTTTCTTT